The source of this T cell receptor beta chain is a study of cytomegalovirus exposure and HLA in healthy donors. Study outcomes and limitations: A later analysis linked a missense variant in DCLRE1C to the trimming of TCR beta V and J genes. In a later analysis, across HLA loci, associated TCR counts were highest for DRB1, lowest for HLA-C.

The CDR3 covers 15 residues. From germline, CDR1 is SGHAT and CDR2 FQNNGV. The junction had 8 bases not matched to a gene; V was cut back by 2 bases and J by 6 bases. Details on this clone: Its matching antigen is unknown.

The PCR was carried out with 60 Vbeta primers and 13 Jbeta primers. Assay used: immunoSEQ multiplex PCR; TCRdb lists only in-frame clones, some missing. The table lists about 120,000 clones, 6.5% to 9.5% of them singletons. Sequencing was performed on PBMCs. V and J are TRBV11-2 and TRBJ1-1; 8 bases match TRBD1. This receptor was obtained from a woman between 40 and 50 years old in good health and CMV-seropositive. As DNA, the CDR3 is TGTGCCAGCAGCTTACGGCAGGGGGCGGGCGCTGAAGCTTTCTTT. Its translation: CASSLRQGAGAEAFF.